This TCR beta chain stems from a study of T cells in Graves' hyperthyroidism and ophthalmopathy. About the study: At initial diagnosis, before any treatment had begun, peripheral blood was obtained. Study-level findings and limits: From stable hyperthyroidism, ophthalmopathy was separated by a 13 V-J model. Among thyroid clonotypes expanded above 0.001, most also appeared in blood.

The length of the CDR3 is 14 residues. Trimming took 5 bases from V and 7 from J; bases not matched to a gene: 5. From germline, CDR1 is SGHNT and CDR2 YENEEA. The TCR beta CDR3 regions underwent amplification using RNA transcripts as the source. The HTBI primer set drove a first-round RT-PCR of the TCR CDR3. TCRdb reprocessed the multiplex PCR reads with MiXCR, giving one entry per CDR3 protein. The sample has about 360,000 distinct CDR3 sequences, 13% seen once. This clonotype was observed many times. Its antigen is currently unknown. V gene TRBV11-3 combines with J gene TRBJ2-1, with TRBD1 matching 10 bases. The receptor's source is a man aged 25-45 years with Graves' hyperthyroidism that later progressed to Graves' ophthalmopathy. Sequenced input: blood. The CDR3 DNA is TGTGCCAGCAGCCCGGGACAGGGGTGGAATGAGCAGTTCTTC. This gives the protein CASSPGQGWNEQFF.